This T cell receptor beta chain appears in the sequencing data of a study of early T cells in non-severe SARS-CoV-2 infection. As for the study in general: RNA in bulk from unsorted whole blood was sequenced, and chains were unpaired. General study results and limits: Lookups in VDJdb leaned toward anti-spike CD8 responses and missed private and CD4 specificities.

Germline V gene sequence: CDR1 MNHNY, CDR2 SVGAGI (reference sequence). The CDR3 length is 16 residues. Trimming cost V 2 bases and J 4 bases, with 17 bases left between them. Individual cDNA molecules were tagged with unique molecular identifiers. TCRdb processed the 5' RACE reads anew with MiXCR; each CDR3 protein has one entry. The data contain tens of thousands of distinct CDR3 sequences, roughly 14% of them singletons. Comments on this clonotype: What it binds is unknown.

The V gene is TRBV6-6, the J gene TRBJ1-1; perhaps TRBD1 as D (5 bases). This receptor was identified in an adult who was a healthcare worker with PCR-confirmed SARS-CoV-2 infection or an uninfected control (not recorded which). Sample: whole blood, taken at baseline. CDR3 sequence reads: CASSYPRGGWITEAFF. As DNA, the CDR3 is TGTGCCAGCAGTTACCCTAGGGGAGGGTGGATCACTGAAGCTTTCTTT.